This T cell receptor (beta chain) was found in a study of T-cell reconstitution after alpha-beta-depleted transplantation in children. Researchers prepared the TCRbeta library using unique molecular identifiers, the study reports. TCRdb ran MiXCR on the PCR reads and lists one entry per CDR3 protein. This sample carries about 600,000 distinct CDR3 sequences, 10% of them seen once, and the ten largest clones take about 4.3%. This clonotype was picked up many times. CDR3 length: 18 residues. J gave up 3 bases and V 0 bases, and 10 bases lay outside the gene matches. CDR1 is LGHNA, CDR2 YSLEER, per germline.

This receptor was identified in a human donor who donated a stem cell graft to a child with acute myeloid leukemia. The starting material was PBMCs from the stem cell graft donor, obtained from the stem cell graft. The chain employs TRBV4-3 and TRBJ2-1, with 8 bases that match TRBD2. The CDR3 bases are TGCGCCAGCAGCCAAGATCGATCCCCGGGACTAGACTACAATGAGCAGTTCTTC. This translates into CASSQDRSPGLDYNEQFF.